Below, 14 T cell receptor beta chains from the same sample are listed, as sequenced in a study of cytomegalovirus exposure and HLA in healthy donors. Amplification used 60 Vbeta primers and 13 Jbeta primers. TCRdb's table, derived via immunoSEQ multiplex PCR, lists solely in-frame clones and lacks some. The table lists around 170,000 clones, 82% of them singletons, with 1.5% in the top ten. The specimen was PBMCs. Receptor source: a man aged 40-49 years in good health and CMV-seronegative.

The rearrangement joins TRBV11-2 to TRBJ1-3; D might be TRBD1 (5 bases). Germline V CDR1 and CDR2: SGHAT, FQNNGV. CDR3 length: 17 residues. V was cut by 5 bases and J by 0 bases, with 17 bases left in between. CDR3 sequence (DNA): TGTGCCAGCAGCCCCCTCGGGGGACGGAGCTCTGGAAACACCATATATTTT. It yields the protein CASSPLGGRSSGNTIYF.

The gene calls are TRBV5-6 and TRBJ1-2; D remains ambiguous. CDR3 size: 13 residues. The V and J ends lost 0 bases and 9 bases respectively, with 12 bases between them. CDR1 and CDR2 from the germline V gene are SGHDT and YYEEEE. The CDR3 region is CASSLEGSGSYTF. CDR3 nucleotides: TGTGCCAGCAGCTTGGAAGGGAGTGGTAGCTACACCTTC.

The genes are TRBV19 and TRBJ2-7; D is perhaps TRBD1 (5 bases). The germline V and J ends were trimmed by 3 bases and 6 bases, with 18 bases remaining between them. CDR1 LNHDA and CDR2 SQIVND come from the germline V gene (reference sequence). The length of the CDR3 is 15 residues. The CDR3: CASSMGVQGSVEQYF. The DNA of the CDR3 is TGTGCCAGTAGTATGGGTGTGCAGGGCTCTGTCGAGCAGTACTTC.

This chain connects TRBV10-3 to TRBJ2-3; weak D call: TRBD1 (5 bases). Looked up from germline, CDR1 is ENHRY and CDR2 is SYGVKD. V gave up 2 bases and J gave up 2 bases, with 17 bases separating them. CDR3 length equals 17 residues. In DNA form, the CDR3 reads TGTGCCATCAGTGAGATTAACAGGAGTAGTGCCACAGATACGCAGTATTTT. Protein sequence: CAISEINRSSATDTQYF.

This clone was detected a few times. The chain uses TRBV5-6 and TRBJ2-1; TRBD2 might be the D (7 bases). The CDR3 spans 15 residues. V was pared by 4 bases and J by 2 bases, with 13 bases between. From germline, CDR1 is SGHDT and CDR2 YYEEEE. The CDR3 loop reads CASSRGGQTYNEQFF. CDR3 DNA sequence: TGTGCCAGCAGCAGGGGGGGCCAGACCTACAATGAGCAGTTCTTC. Filled out from reference TRBV5-6 and TRBJ2-1, the complete variable domain reads DAGVTQSPTHLIKTRGQQVTLRCSPKSGHDTVSWYQQALGQGPQFIFQYYEEEERQRGNFPDRFSGHQFPNYSSELNVNALLLGDSALYLCASSRGGQTYNEQFFGPGTRLTVL.

The rearrangement joins TRBV18 to TRBJ1-4; D is perhaps TRBD1 (6 bases). Germline loops: CDR1 KGHSH, CDR2 LQKENI. CDR3 length: 15 amino acids. V gave up 3 bases and J gave up 4 bases, with 12 bases separating them. CDR3 in amino acids: CASSPRDTDNEKLFF. The CDR3 DNA follows: TGTGCCAGCTCACCCCGGGACACCGATAATGAAAAACTGTTTTTT.

The rearrangement links TRBV6-1 to TRBJ1-1, with a possible D match to TRBD1 (6 bases). The CDR3 has 14 residues. V was trimmed by 3 bases and J by 1 base, leaving 9 bases between them. Germline CDR1 is MNHNS and CDR2 is SASEGT. CDR3 protein: CASSERGRNTEAFF. The CDR3 nucleotides read TGTGCCAGCAGTGAGCGGGGGCGGAACACTGAAGCTTTCTTT.

The rearrangement uses TRBV6-5 and TRBJ1-5; D unresolved. CDR1 is MNHEY, CDR2 SVGAGI, per germline. The CDR3 covers 14 residues. V lost 2 bases and J lost 1, with 6 bases in between. The CDR3 nucleotides read TGTGCCAGCAGTTACGGGCAAAGCAATCAGCCCCAGCATTTT. It translates to CASSYGQSNQPQHF.

The V and J genes are TRBV11-3 and TRBJ1-1; TRBD1 agrees at 7 bases. Losses at the gene ends were 5 bases for V and 1 base for J; bases not matched to a gene: 4. The CDR3 is made up of 14 amino acids. Germline lookup yields CDR1 SGHNT and CDR2 YENEEA. In DNA form, the CDR3 reads TGTGCCAGCAGCGCGACAGGGAGGAACACTGAAGCTTTCTTT. It yields the protein CASSATGRNTEAFF.

The chain links TRBV5-5 to TRBJ2-7; 7 nucleotides match TRBD2. This CDR3 has 15 amino acids. Germline-derived CDR1 and CDR2 are SGHKS and YYEKEE (reference sequence). With 0 bases clipped from V and 5 bases from J, the junction kept 8 bases outside the gene matches. The CDR3 spells CASSLEAGVVDEQYF. The CDR3 DNA sequence: TGTGCCAGCAGCTTGGAGGCGGGGGTGGTGGACGAGCAGTACTTC.

This clone was recorded once. This sequence joins TRBV25-1 and TRBJ1-6; no definite D call. The CDR3 has 14 residues. Germline values: CDR1 MGHDK, CDR2 SYGVNS. V was pared by 0 bases and J by 4 bases, with 4 bases between. The CDR3 loop is CASSEYSYNSPLHF. In nucleotides, the CDR3 is TGTGCCAGCAGTGAATACAGTTATAATTCACCCCTCCACTTT.

Points on this clone: The junction departs from the called germline gene at one end, perhaps through a read error. J is TRBJ2-7 and V is TRBV10-3, with D maybe TRBD2 (6 bases). This CDR3 has 12 amino acids. From germline, CDR1 is ENHRY and CDR2 SYGVKD. The CDR3 protein is CAISGGSYERYF. The CDR3 region has the DNA TGTGCCATCAGCGGGGGTTCCTACGAGCGGTACTTC.

Here the CDR3 DNA reads TGCGCCAGCAGCCAAGAGGGGGGAGAAGCCCAGCATTTT. It translates to CASSQEGGEAQHF. The rearrangement uses TRBV4-1 and TRBJ1-5; TRBD1 is a possible D gene (5 bases). Trimming removed 0 bases from V and 11 bases from J, with 11 bases in between. CDR3 size: 13 residues. Per the germline V gene, CDR1 is MGHRA and CDR2 is YSYEKL.

The V gene is TRBV5-1, the J gene TRBJ1-1; 10 nucleotides agree with TRBD1. CDR3 length equals 17 residues. Germline lookup yields CDR1 SGHRS and CDR2 YFSETQ. Trimming removed 4 bases from V and 1 base from J; junction bases left unmatched: 10. The CDR3 DNA follows: TGCGCCAGCAGCCCGTTTAGCAGGACAGGGGGGAACACTGAAGCTTTCTTT. Its protein is CASSPFSRTGGNTEAFF.